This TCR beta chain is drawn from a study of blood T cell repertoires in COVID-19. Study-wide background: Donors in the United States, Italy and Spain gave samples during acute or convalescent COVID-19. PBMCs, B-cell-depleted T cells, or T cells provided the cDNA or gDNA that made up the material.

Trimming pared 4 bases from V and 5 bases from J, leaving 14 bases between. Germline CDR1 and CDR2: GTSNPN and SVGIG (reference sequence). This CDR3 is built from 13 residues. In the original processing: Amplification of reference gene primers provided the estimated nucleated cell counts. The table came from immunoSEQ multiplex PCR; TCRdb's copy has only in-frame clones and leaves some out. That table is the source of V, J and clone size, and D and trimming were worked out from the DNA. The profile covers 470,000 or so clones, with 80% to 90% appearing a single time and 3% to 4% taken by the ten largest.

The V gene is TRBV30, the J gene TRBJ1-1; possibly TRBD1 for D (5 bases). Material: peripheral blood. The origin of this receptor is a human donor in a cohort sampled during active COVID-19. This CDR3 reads CAWNGRGRTEAFF. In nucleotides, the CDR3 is TGTGCCTGGAACGGTAGGGGAAGGACTGAAGCTTTCTTT.